Listed here is a single T cell receptor beta chain. This receptor's antigen is unknown. Per-base quality was not reported, and no clone a single base away is much larger than it. The germline V gene supplies CDR1 MNHNS and CDR2 SASEGT. The cysteine opens and the phenylalanine closes a CDR3 of 13 amino acids. Only the CDR3 portion is preserved as DNA: 39 bases, with reading frame beginning at the first base. The data belong to a study of immune characterization of retroperitoneal liposarcoma (dated by TCRdb to between 2018 and 2021). Libraries were prepared through PCR. The reads were generated on a NextSeq 500. TCRdb passed the public sequencing reads through fastp at Q25 and MiXCR, retaining productive beta sequences. When rows share a CDR3 protein, they turn into one entry using the most common DNA and genes. The sample table holds over 4,500 distinct CDR3 sequences, of which roughly a third were seen once. The ten largest account for roughly 29% of the sample.

The chain uses TRBV6-1 and TRBJ2-1; no D gene can be assigned with confidence. The end of the DNA fits TRBJ2-7 better, so the J call may be wrong. Material for sequencing was tumor tissue. This clonotype originated in a female donor with retroperitoneal liposarcoma. The DNA is as follows: TGTGCCAGCAGCCAACACGGGCGTCCCGAGCAGTACTTC. Protein translation: CASSQHGRPEQYF.